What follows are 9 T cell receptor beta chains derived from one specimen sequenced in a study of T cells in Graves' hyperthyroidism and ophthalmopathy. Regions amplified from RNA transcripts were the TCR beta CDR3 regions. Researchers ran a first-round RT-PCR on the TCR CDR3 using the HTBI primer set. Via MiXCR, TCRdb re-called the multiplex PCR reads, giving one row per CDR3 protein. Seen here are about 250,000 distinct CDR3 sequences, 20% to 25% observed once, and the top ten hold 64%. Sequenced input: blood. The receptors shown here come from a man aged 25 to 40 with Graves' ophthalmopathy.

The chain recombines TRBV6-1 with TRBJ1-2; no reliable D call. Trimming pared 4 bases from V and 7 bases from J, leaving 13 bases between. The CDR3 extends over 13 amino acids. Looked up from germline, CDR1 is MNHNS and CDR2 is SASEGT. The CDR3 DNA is TGTGCCAGCAGTGGTGTAGGGAAGGGTGGCTACACCTTC. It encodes CASSGVGKGGYTF.

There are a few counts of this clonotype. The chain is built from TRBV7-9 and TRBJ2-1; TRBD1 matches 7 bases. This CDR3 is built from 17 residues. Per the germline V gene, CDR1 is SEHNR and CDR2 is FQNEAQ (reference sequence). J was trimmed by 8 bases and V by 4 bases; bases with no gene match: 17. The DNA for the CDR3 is TGTGCCAGCAGCTCCGACAGGGTCCCCTCAAGTAGAGATGAGCAGTTCTTC. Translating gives CASSSDRVPSSRDEQFF.

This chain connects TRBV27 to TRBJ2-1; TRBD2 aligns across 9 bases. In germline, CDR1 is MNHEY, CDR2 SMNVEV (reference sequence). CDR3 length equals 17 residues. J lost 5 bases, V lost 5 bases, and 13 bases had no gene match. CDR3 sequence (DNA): TGTGCCAGCAGTCAATGGCTAGCGGGAACTCGTAACAATGAGCAGTTCTTC. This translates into CASSQWLAGTRNNEQFF.

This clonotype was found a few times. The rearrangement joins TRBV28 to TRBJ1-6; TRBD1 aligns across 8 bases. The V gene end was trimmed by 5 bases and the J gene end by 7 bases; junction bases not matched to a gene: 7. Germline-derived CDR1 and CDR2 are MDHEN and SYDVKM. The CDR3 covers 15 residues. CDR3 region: CASSLPGQGNSPLHF. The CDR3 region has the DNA TGTGCCAGCAGTCTTCCCGGACAGGGAAATTCACCCCTCCACTTT.

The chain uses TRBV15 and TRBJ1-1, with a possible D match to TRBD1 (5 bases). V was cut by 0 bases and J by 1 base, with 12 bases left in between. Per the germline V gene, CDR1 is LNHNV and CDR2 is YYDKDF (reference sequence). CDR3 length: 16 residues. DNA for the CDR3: TGTGCCACCAGCAGAGATGGAGGGGCGGGGAACACTGAAGCTTTCTTT. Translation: CATSRDGGAGNTEAFF. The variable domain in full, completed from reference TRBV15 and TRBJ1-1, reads DAMVIQNPRYQVTQFGKPVTLSCSQTLNHNVMYWYQQKSSQAPKLLFHYYDKDFNNEADTPDNFQSRRPNTSFCFLDIRSPGLGDTAMYLCATSRDGGAGNTEAFFGQGTRLTVV.

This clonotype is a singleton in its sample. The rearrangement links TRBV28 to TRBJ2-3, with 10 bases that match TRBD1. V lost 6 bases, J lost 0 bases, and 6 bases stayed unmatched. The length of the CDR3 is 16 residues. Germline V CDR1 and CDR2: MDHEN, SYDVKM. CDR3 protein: CASSRGQGPSTDTQYF. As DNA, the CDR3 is TGTGCCAGCAGCCGGGGACAGGGGCCTAGCACAGATACGCAGTATTTT.

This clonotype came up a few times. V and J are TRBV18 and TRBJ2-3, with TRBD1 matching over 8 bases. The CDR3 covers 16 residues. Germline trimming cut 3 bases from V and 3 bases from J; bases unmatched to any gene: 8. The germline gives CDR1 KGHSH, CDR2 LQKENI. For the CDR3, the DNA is TGTGCCAGCTCACCTACAGGGGGTCTTCAGACAGATACGCAGTATTTT. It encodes CASSPTGGLQTDTQYF.

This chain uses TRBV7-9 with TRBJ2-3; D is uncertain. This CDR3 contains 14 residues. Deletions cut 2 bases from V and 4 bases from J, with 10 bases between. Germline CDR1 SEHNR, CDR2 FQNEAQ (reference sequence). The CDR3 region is CASSLPISSDTQYF. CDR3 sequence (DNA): TGTGCCAGCAGCTTACCAATCAGTTCAGATACGCAGTATTTT.

The CDR3 DNA reads as TGTGCCAGCAGCCCCCCCGGGACATCCTACAATGAGCAGTTCTTC. It yields the protein CASSPPGTSYNEQFF. The chain employs TRBV6-1 and TRBJ2-1; D possibly corresponds to TRBD1 (6 bases). V gave up 6 bases and J gave up 1 base, with 13 bases separating them. The CDR3 spans 15 residues. In germline, CDR1 is MNHNS, CDR2 SASEGT.